This entry features one T cell receptor (beta chain) sequence. Germline V CDR1 and CDR2: SGDLS, YYNGEE. This CDR3 region has 17 residues. Trimming cost V 0 bases and J 4 bases, with 19 bases left between them. Source study methods: Amplifying reference gene primers gave estimates of nucleated cell counts. TCRdb keeps only in-frame clones here, not all; method: immunoSEQ multiplex PCR. The V and J calls and clone size come from that table; D and trimming were worked out from the DNA. The table shows about 170,000 clones, with roughly 84% occurring only once. The data stem from a study of blood T cell repertoires in COVID-19. Background on the study: Nucleic acid was either cDNA or gDNA, and it came from T cells, B-cell-depleted T cells, or PBMCs.

The source of this sequence is a man between 60 and 75 years old who had recovered from COVID-19. Sequencing was carried out using peripheral blood. The chain carries TRBV9 and TRBJ1-2; D may be TRBD1 (5 bases). The CDR3 bases are TGTGCCAGCAGCGTAGACCAGGGTGTTAGGCTTGGCTATGGCTACACCTTC. This encodes CASSVDQGVRLGYGYTF.